This T cell receptor beta chain emerged from a study of T cell repertoires in cytomegalovirus infection. Looking at the study overall: Selected CMV epitopes included recently identified HLA-C-restricted ones as well as well-studied HLA-B-restricted ones. Indications came from public TCR beta signatures; they pointed to CMV infection and to a matching HLA type. Study outcomes and limitations: Carriage of CMV together with the relevant HLA was identifiable through cumulative public TCR beta family frequency. There were HLA-C-restricted CMV-specific TCR beta clonotypes dominating the ex vivo response.

TCRdb ran MiXCR on the reads and lists one entry per CDR3 protein. The sample consists of 450,000 to 600,000 distinct CDR3 sequences, about 33% of them appearing once. Germline V gene sequence: CDR1 SGHAT, CDR2 FQDESV (reference sequence). The CDR3 covers 11 residues. Between the trimmed V and J ends, which lost 2 bases and 10 bases, there was a span of 6 bases. This clonotype was counted ten times or more. What it recognizes is unknown. Source: cultured PBMCs, taken from culture after CMV antigen stimulation. This clonotype originated in a human donor in good health (CMV status not recorded). Some clones in this sample may be carry-over from other donors' samples. The rearrangement links TRBV11-1 to TRBJ2-1, with D unresolved. In nucleotides, the CDR3 is TGTGCCAGCAGCTTACCTGGAGAGCAGTTCTTC. Translating it yields CASSLPGEQFF.